The 4 T cell receptor beta chains below all came from one sample that was sequenced in a study of blood T cell repertoires in COVID-19. The table came from immunoSEQ multiplex PCR; TCRdb's copy has only in-frame clones and leaves some out. Seen here are more than 250,000 clones, approximately 92% observed once, and the top ten hold about 18%. The sequencing input was PBMCs or T cells enriched from blood (not recorded which). These receptors all stem from a woman younger than 45 who had recovered from COVID-19.

The chain carries TRBV14 and TRBJ1-1; 8 positions match TRBD1. Germline V gene lookup returns CDR1 SGHDN and CDR2 FVKESK. V trimming: 1 base; J trimming: 1 base; junction bases outside the gene matches: 5. The length of the CDR3 is 16 residues. This CDR3 reads CASSQGWGQENTEAFF. The CDR3 region has the DNA TGTGCCAGCAGCCAAGGTTGGGGACAGGAGAACACTGAAGCTTTCTTT.

The V call is TRBV7-9, the J call TRBJ1-1; D is possibly TRBD1 (5 bases). V lost 3 bases and J lost 1, with 9 bases in between. Germline-derived CDR1 and CDR2 are SEHNR and FQNEAQ (reference sequence). The length of the CDR3 is 14 residues. The chain's CDR3 is CASSFQGSNTEAFF. The CDR3 DNA sequence: TGTGCCAGCAGCTTTCAGGGATCGAACACTGAAGCTTTCTTT. The full variable domain, its missing parts supplied by reference TRBV7-9 and TRBJ1-1, is DTGVSQNPRHKITKRGQNVTFRCDPISEHNRLYWYRQTLGQGPEFLTYFQNEAQLEKSRLLSDRFSAERPKGSFSTLEIQRTEQGDSAMYLCASSFQGSNTEAFFGQGTRLTVV.

As regards this clone: One end of the junction fails to match germline, which may point to a read error. The chain recombines TRBV18 with TRBJ1-1; 7 bases line up with TRBD1. From germline, CDR1 is KGHSH and CDR2 LQKENI. The length of the CDR3 is 12 residues. CDR3 nucleotide sequence: TGTGCCAGCTCGCCACAGGGGCCAGAAGCTTTCTTT. Translating gives CASSPQGPEAFF.

The chain is built from TRBV6-2 or TRBV6-3 and TRBJ1-1; D might be TRBD1 (5 bases). CDR1 and CDR2 (germline): MNHEY, SVGEGT. The ends were cut back, 5 bases at V and 7 bases at J, with 17 bases in the middle. This CDR3 contains 14 residues. CDR3: CASSLTGGKDEAFF. CDR3 in DNA: TGTGCCAGCAGTCTTACGGGGGGTAAAGATGAAGCTTTCTTT.